A selection of T cell receptor beta chains follows, all from one sample in a study of T cells after yellow fever vaccination. TCRdb passed the 5' RACE reads through MiXCR, listing each CDR3 protein once. Of about 340,000 distinct CDR3 sequences listed, 8.7% are singletons. Source: PBMCs, taken on the day of the first yellow fever vaccination. These receptors originate from a man aged 18 to 29 who received the YFV17D yellow fever vaccine. CDR3s leave out the opening cysteine and the closing phenylalanine or tryptophan. Each record gives: V gene, CDR3 protein.

V: TRBV24-1
CDR3: ATSSSGTALPTQY

V: TRBV29-1
CDR3: SVRSQGSTGELF

V: TRBV4-1
CDR3: ASSQSFYGGAGLNEQF

V: TRBV10-3
CDR3: AIKTGGGSSGYTDTQY

V: TRBV10-3
CDR3: ATSLGNEQF

V: TRBV5-1
CDR3: ASSLDRGEETQY

V: TRBV20-1
CDR3: SARRETNQPQH

V: TRBV29-1
CDR3: SAGRTENSPLH

V: TRBV20-1
CDR3: SAGPPGQRLQH

V: TRBV7-9
CDR3: ASSLGSGRDEAF

V: TRBV29-1
CDR3: SVDPVVGTSGYGYT

V: TRBV7-9
CDR3: ASSLGLAIDTQY

V: TRBV6-2/TRBV6-3
CDR3: ASRPTGLPEEETQY

V: TRBV4-3
CDR3: ASSLETGPDTGELF

V: TRBV12-3/TRBV12-4
CDR3: ASSPIDPYRNEKLF

V: TRBV27
CDR3: ASSHGPYGYT

V: TRBV20-1
CDR3: SATQGANVLT

V: TRBV19
CDR3: ATSPGGYEQY

V: TRBV12-3/TRBV12-4
CDR3: ASSLAYLPGELF

V: TRBV4-1
CDR3: ASSQAAGTVNTEAF

V: TRBV10-3
CDR3: AISGTSETPTEEQY

V: TRBV3-1
CDR3: ASSQDHGGTQPQH

V: TRBV4-3
CDR3: ASSPGQGAGNEKLF

V: TRBV9
CDR3: ASSVSSGGEPHETQY

V: TRBV6-1
CDR3: ASSALGRGGQETQY

V: TRBV12-3/TRBV12-4
CDR3: ASSFLGGAEAF

V: TRBV4-3
CDR3: ASSQDTYLTGQETQY

V: TRBV11-3
CDR3: ASSLSEGGEQF

V: TRBV3-1
CDR3: ASSPRQGNPEKLF

V: TRBV28
CDR3: ASTAGTGSQETQY

V: TRBV7-9
CDR3: ASSVDSTPGELF

V: TRBV29-1
CDR3: SDVPGTGIWGTEAF

V: TRBV5-1
CDR3: ASSSRAGAVSLNEQY

V: TRBV20-1
CDR3: SARVPGSYEQY

V: TRBV5-1
CDR3: ASSLGRGGNTEAF

V: TRBV2
CDR3: ASSDPGLAGVNEQF

V: TRBV2
CDR3: ASGQERESTDTQY

V: TRBV12-3/TRBV12-4
CDR3: ASSLGAGHVDTQY

V: TRBV7-9
CDR3: ASSLAGQGTSEQY

V: TRBV2
CDR3: ASSKTGTETYEQY

V: TRBV14
CDR3: ASSQGVQPQH

V: TRBV24-1
CDR3: ATSDPGTGGKNKYT

V: TRBV20-1
CDR3: SAAIFGVHSNQPQH

V: TRBV5-1
CDR3: ASSQGQAGSGVTDTQY

V: TRBV12-3/TRBV12-4
CDR3: ASTGGGETQY

V: TRBV7-2
CDR3: ASSLVPGKYYGYT

V: TRBV20-1
CDR3: SARPIAGGRNEQF

V: TRBV5-1
CDR3: ASSLSLVTAEAF

V: TRBV10-3
CDR3: AIRKEGDDQPQH

V: TRBV6-7
CDR3: ASRPRTGCLGEQY

V: TRBV12-3/TRBV12-4
CDR3: ASSLGGGMMPQH

V: TRBV19
CDR3: ASSAGPNQPQH

V: TRBV6-6
CDR3: ASSYGSPGQY